This is a list of T cell receptor beta chains from one sample in a study of blood T cell repertoires in COVID-19. Assay: immunoSEQ multiplex PCR; the TCRdb copy retains only in-frame clones and omits some. The table has around 170,000 clones, roughly four fifths seen once. Material: peripheral blood. The receptors derive from a woman aged 35 to 49 with acute or convalescent COVID-19. Both conserved end residues are part of each CDR3. A D gene is named only where the DNA matches it firmly.

CDR3 length,J gene,D gene,V gene,CDR3 DNA,CDR3 protein
15,TRBJ2-3,NA,TRBV6-5,TGTGCCAGCAGTTACTCGGGAGTCACCACAGATACGCAGTATTTT,CASSYSGVTTDTQYF
11,TRBJ2-5,NA,TRBV3-1/TRBV3-2,TGTGCCAGCATCCTGGGGCAGACCCAGTACTTC,CASILGQTQYF
15,TRBJ2-5,NA,TRBV5-1,TGCGCCAGCAGCGGCAGCGGTCAAAGGGCAGAGACCCAGTACTTC,CASSGSGQRAETQYF
12,TRBJ1-2,NA,TRBV20-1,TGCAGTGCTAGTGCGGGGGGTAAAGGCTACACCTTC,CSASAGGKGYTF
16,TRBJ2-2,TRBD2,TRBV7-2,TGTGCCAGCAGCTTGAGCGGGGGGGCCCCCACCGGGGAGCTGTTTTTT,CASSLSGGAPTGELFF
14,TRBJ1-4,NA,TRBV9,TGTGCCAGCAGCGAAGGGGCGCTTAATGAAAAACTGTTTTTT,CASSEGALNEKLFF
15,TRBJ2-7,NA,TRBV4-1,TGCGCCAGCAGCCAAGATACCAGGGGCTCCTACGAGCAGTACTTC,CASSQDTRGSYEQYF
15,TRBJ2-3,NA,TRBV5-4,TGTGCCAGCAGCTTGGATCGGGGTTTCACAGATACGCAGTATTTT,CASSLDRGFTDTQYF
13,TRBJ2-1,TRBD2,TRBV24-1,TGTGCCACCAGTCAGCGGGGGGGCACTGAGCAGTTCTTC,CATSQRGGTEQFF
14,TRBJ2-1,NA,TRBV5-1,TGCGCCAGCAGCGATGTTGAGTCCTACAATGAGCAGTTCTTC,CASSDVESYNEQFF
14,TRBJ1-2,NA,TRBV18,TGTGCCAGCTCACCAGCAGGGGTGGGCTATGGCTACACCTTC,CASSPAGVGYGYTF
15,TRBJ1-2,TRBD1,TRBV29-1,TGCAGCGTGGAGGACAGGGGAAAAGCTAACTATGGCTACACCTTC,CSVEDRGKANYGYTF